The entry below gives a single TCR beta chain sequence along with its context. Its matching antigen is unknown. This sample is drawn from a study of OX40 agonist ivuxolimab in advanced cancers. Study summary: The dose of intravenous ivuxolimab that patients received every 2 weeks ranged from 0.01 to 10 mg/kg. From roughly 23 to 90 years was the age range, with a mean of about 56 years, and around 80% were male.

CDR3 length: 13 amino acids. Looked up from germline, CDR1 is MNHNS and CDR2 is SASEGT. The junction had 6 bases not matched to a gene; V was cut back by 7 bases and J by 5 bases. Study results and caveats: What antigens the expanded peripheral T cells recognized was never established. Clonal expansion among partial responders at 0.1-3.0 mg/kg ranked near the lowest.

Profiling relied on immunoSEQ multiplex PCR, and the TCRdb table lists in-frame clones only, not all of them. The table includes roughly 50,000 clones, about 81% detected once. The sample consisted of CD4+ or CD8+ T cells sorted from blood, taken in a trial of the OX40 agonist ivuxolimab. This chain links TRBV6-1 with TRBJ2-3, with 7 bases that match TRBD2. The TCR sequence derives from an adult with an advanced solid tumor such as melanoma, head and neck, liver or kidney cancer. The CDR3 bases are TGTGCCAGCACTCGGGGGAGGGGAGATACGCAGTATTTT. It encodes CASTRGRGDTQYF.